This T cell receptor beta chain came from a study of CD8+ T cells in alopecia areata. Regarding the study as a whole: There were also resident alphabeta T cells of normal skin sequenced in scalp samples.

This clone was counted between two and nine times. What it recognizes is unknown. Reverse transcribed after extraction, RNA yielded cDNA as the sequencing template. Assay used: immunoSEQ multiplex PCR; TCRdb lists only in-frame clones, some missing. The sample comprises some 200,000 clones, about 60% of which are singletons, and 3% to 4% rests with the top ten. Treatment described: oral pan-JAK inhibitor, 5-10 mg twice daily. V gave up 3 bases and J gave up 7 bases, with 12 bases separating them. The CDR3 is 14 residues long. CDR1 and CDR2 from the germline V gene are ENHRY and SYGVKD. This TCR was recovered from a human donor with alopecia areata. V gene TRBV10-3 combines with J gene TRBJ2-2, with D perhaps TRBD1 (5 bases). Material: CD4+ T cells sorted from blood, obtained at week 4, from a patient treated with tofacitinib. The CDR3 here is CAISEGASGGELFF. As DNA, the CDR3 is TGTGCCATCAGTGAAGGGGCCTCCGGCGGGGAGCTGTTTTTT.